The 22 T cell receptor beta chains in this list originate from one sample, sequenced in a study of T-cell memory formation after mild COVID-19. TCRdb re-called the 5' RACE reads with MiXCR, one entry per CDR3 protein. The table records 150,000 to 200,000 distinct CDR3 sequences, around 15% of them present only once. Sequences were obtained from PBMCs or a T cell subset sorted from them (not recorded which). All receptors derive from an adult woman who had mild COVID-19 (a few samples of this study predate the infection). Cell type and time point are not known.

This clonotype was recorded a few times. The chain has TRBV20-1 and TRBJ2-7, with D tentatively TRBD2 (6 bases). Germline CDR1 reads DFQATT; CDR2 reads SNEGSKA (reference sequence). The CDR3 is 15 residues long. Between the trimmed V and J ends, which lost 0 bases and 0 bases, there was a span of 12 bases. The CDR3 DNA sequence: TGCAGTGCTAGAGATAAGGGGACTGGCTCCTACGAGCAGTACTTC. It yields the protein CSARDKGTGSYEQYF.

This clonotype has only a few counts. The chain carries TRBV20-1 and TRBJ2-4; no clear D gene. V was pared by 6 bases and J by 3 bases, with 12 bases between. This CDR3 comprises 13 residues. Germline CDR1 reads DFQATT; CDR2 reads SNEGSKA (reference sequence). The CDR3 DNA reads as TGCAGTGCCGCCGCCGACAACAAAAACATTCAGTACTTC. The encoded protein is CSAAADNKNIQYF.

This clonotype has just a few counts. The chain employs TRBV10-3 and TRBJ2-3; D gene ambiguous. Trimming pared 2 bases from V and 2 bases from J, leaving 2 bases between. The length of the CDR3 is 12 residues. Germline CDR1 ENHRY, CDR2 SYGVKD. The CDR3, as DNA: TGTGCCATCAGTGAGGTCACAGATACGCAGTATTTT. This encodes CAISEVTDTQYF.

Only a few counts were recorded for this clonotype. The rearrangement uses TRBV7-9 and TRBJ2-3; possible D gene TRBD1, 7 bases. V dropped 5 bases and J dropped 1 base, with 19 bases sitting between them. CDR1 is SEHNR and CDR2 is FQNEAQ in the germline V gene (reference sequence). This CDR3 comprises 17 residues. CDR3 sequence: CASSPRRTGGGTDTQYF. Here the CDR3 DNA reads TGTGCCAGCAGCCCAAGAAGGACAGGCGGGGGCACAGATACGCAGTATTTT.

This clonotype has more than one count but fewer than ten. This rearrangement joins TRBV10-3 to TRBJ2-7, with 9 bases fitting TRBD1. Trimming at V came to 6 bases and at J to 3 bases, leaving 3 bases not matched to a gene. The CDR3 length is 13 residues. Germline values: CDR1 ENHRY, CDR2 SYGVKD. DNA of the CDR3: TGTGCCATCAGCCTGGGACAGGGCTACGAGCAGTACTTC. Translated: CAISLGQGYEQYF.

There are a few counts of this clonotype. The V gene is TRBV5-6, the J gene TRBJ2-7; 8 nucleotides match TRBD1. CDR3 length: 16 residues. Unmatched junction bases numbered 12, after V lost 4 bases and J lost 3 bases. Germline V lookup: CDR1 SGHDT, CDR2 YYEEEE. CDR3 in amino acids: CASSPTGGSRFYEQYF. The CDR3, as DNA: TGTGCCAGCAGCCCTACAGGGGGTTCGAGATTCTACGAGCAGTACTTC.

The chain joins TRBV10-3 to TRBJ2-7; 10 bases are a match to TRBD1. The trim removed 10 bases at V and 4 bases at J, leaving 10 bases unmatched. Per the germline V gene, CDR1 is ENHRY and CDR2 is SYGVKD. This CDR3 comprises 14 residues. The DNA of the CDR3 is TGTGCCACACAACCCCGGGACAGGGGATACGAGCAGTACTTC. Protein: CATQPRDRGYEQYF.

This clonotype was seen only a few times. The rearrangement joins TRBV5-8 to TRBJ1-2, with D tentatively TRBD1 (6 bases). Trimming left V 2 bases short and J 4 bases short, with 15 bases between. Germline CDR1 reads SGHTS; CDR2 reads YDEGEE. The CDR3 is 15 residues long. CDR3 in amino acids: CASSLLGGGSYGYTF. CDR3 nucleotide sequence: TGTGCCAGCAGCTTACTCGGGGGGGGCAGCTATGGCTACACCTTC.

This clonotype was counted a few times. Germline and junction disagree at one end, which may indicate a read error. The chain combines TRBV27 with TRBJ2-5, with 9 bases matching TRBD2. CDR1 is MNHEY, CDR2 SMNVEV, per germline (reference sequence). The CDR3 sequence is 16 residues long. The CDR3 coding sequence is TGTGCCACCAGTCCCCTCTTGCGGGAGGGTCGTCGGACCCAGTACTTC. Its protein product is CATSPLLREGRRTQYF.

Only a few counts were recorded for this clonotype. This CDR3 reads CASSFGPPGTDTQYF. CDR3 nucleotide sequence: TGTGCCAGCAGTTTCGGACCCCCGGGGACAGATACGCAGTATTTT. The chain carries TRBV2 and TRBJ2-3; TRBD2 might be the D (5 bases). This CDR3 has 15 residues. The germline V gene has CDR1 SNHLY and CDR2 FYNNEI. The V end lost 5 bases, the J end lost 3 bases, and 15 bases lay between the germline ends.

This clonotype turned up a few times. This sequence joins TRBV2 and TRBJ2-3; no firm D call. The CDR3 contains 12 residues. Trimming shortened V by 6 bases and J by 4 bases, and 8 bases separated the two germline ends. CDR1 SNHLY and CDR2 FYNNEI come from the germline V gene. CDR3 sequence (DNA): TGTGCCAGCAGACTATTGTCAGATACGCAGTATTTT. Residues: CASRLLSDTQYF.

CDR3: CSVPQGYGYTF. Written as DNA, the CDR3 is TGCAGCGTTCCACAGGGATATGGCTACACCTTC. This chain uses TRBV29-1 with TRBJ1-2; a possible D gene is TRBD1 (6 bases). V was pared by 5 bases and J by 5 bases, with 9 bases between. CDR1 and CDR2 from the germline V gene are SQVTM and ANQGSEA. The CDR3 length is 11 residues.

This clonotype was recorded a few times. The chain's CDR3 is CSVTGENTGELFF. The CDR3 coding sequence is TGCAGCGTTACGGGAGAGAACACCGGGGAGCTGTTTTTT. The V call is TRBV29-1, the J call TRBJ2-2, with D possibly matching TRBD2 (6 bases). Germline CDR1 SQVTM, CDR2 ANQGSEA. The CDR3 is 13 amino acids. Deletions cut 5 bases from V and 1 base from J, with 8 bases between.

The chain recombines TRBV25-1 with TRBJ2-2; D is ambiguous. CDR1 MGHDK and CDR2 SYGVNS come from the germline V gene. The V end was cut by 7 bases, the J end by 4 bases, with 7 bases between. There are 12 residues in the CDR3. The CDR3 sequence: CASKLSTGELFF. The CDR3 bases are TGTGCCAGCAAACTATCCACCGGGGAGCTGTTTTTT.

This clonotype showed up many times. The CDR3 DNA reads TGTGCCAGCAGTCGGGACAGACTCACAGATACGCAGTATTTT. It codes for CASSRDRLTDTQYF. The chain employs TRBV12-3 or TRBV12-4 and TRBJ2-3; the match to TRBD1 covers 7 bases. The CDR3 contains 14 residues. The V gene end was trimmed by 5 bases and the J gene end by 2 bases; junction bases not matched to a gene: 4.

This chain joins TRBV12-3 or TRBV12-4 and TRBJ2-7; unclear D gene. The CDR3 length is 15 residues. The V end lost 1 base, the J end lost 6 bases, and 16 bases lay between the germline ends. This CDR3 is CASSLGGVGSVEQYF. CDR3 in DNA: TGTGCCAGCAGTTTAGGCGGAGTCGGTTCCGTCGAGCAGTACTTC.

CDR3 loop: CASSLAGGAAETQYF. The CDR3 nucleotides are TGCGCCAGCAGCCTTGCAGGGGGGGCCGCGGAGACCCAGTACTTC. The V and J genes are TRBV5-1 and TRBJ2-5; D may correspond to TRBD1 or TRBD2 (7 bases each). The CDR3 is made up of 15 amino acids. CDR1 and CDR2 from the germline V gene are SGHRS and YFSETQ. V lost 4 bases, J lost 5 bases, and 18 bases lay in between.

The V call is TRBV5-1, the J call TRBJ2-7, with D unresolved. This CDR3 is built from 13 residues. Trimming took off 0 bases at V and 6 bases at J, with 10 bases between the two ends. The germline V gene has CDR1 SGHRS and CDR2 YFSETQ. CDR3 nucleotides: TGCGCCAGCAGCTTGGTAAGAACCGGCGAGCAGTACTTC. Amino acid sequence: CASSLVRTGEQYF.

This chain joins TRBV5-1 and TRBJ2-1, with TRBD2 identical over 9 bases. This CDR3 has 17 residues. The germline V gene encodes CDR1 SGHRS and CDR2 YFSETQ. V lost 0 bases and J lost 0; bases outside the gene matches: 4. Here the CDR3 reads CASSLDLSGSSYNEQFF. DNA for the CDR3: TGCGCCAGCAGCTTGGACCTTAGCGGGAGCTCCTACAATGAGCAGTTCTTC.

The V gene is TRBV5-1, the J gene TRBJ2-3, with D possibly matching TRBD2 (6 bases). Trimming took off 1 base at V and 4 bases at J, with 13 bases between the two ends. The CDR3 spans 15 residues. Germline loops: CDR1 SGHRS, CDR2 YFSETQ. CDR3 protein: CASSLMPGAADTQYF. CDR3 DNA sequence: TGCGCCAGCAGCTTGATGCCGGGAGCGGCAGATACGCAGTATTTT.

In its sample, this clonotype was seen a few times. V and J are TRBV9 and TRBJ2-1; 10 positions agree with TRBD1. The CDR3 loop spans 18 amino acids. The junction had 14 bases not matched to a gene; V was cut back by 3 bases and J by 5 bases. Per the germline V gene, CDR1 is SGDLS and CDR2 is YYNGEE. The CDR3 is CASSADFITGQGNNEQFF. In DNA form, the CDR3 reads TGTGCCAGCAGCGCCGACTTCATTACGGGACAGGGGAACAATGAGCAGTTCTTC.

This clonotype was picked up a small number of times. The genes are TRBV5-1 and TRBJ2-1; 8 bases match TRBD2. This CDR3 region has 17 residues. Per germline, CDR1 SGHRS and CDR2 YFSETQ. J lost 15 bases, V lost 3 bases, and 23 bases had no gene match. Written as DNA, the CDR3 is TGCGCCAGCAGCTCGGAACCCATTTCGGGAGGGAAAGGACGTGCGTTCTTC. Protein sequence: CASSSEPISGGKGRAFF.